This T cell receptor (beta chain) was recorded in a study of T cells in Graves' hyperthyroidism and ophthalmopathy (dated 2019 in TCRdb). Background for the entire study: To identify distinguishing TCR V-J signatures, a discovery cohort of roughly 100 patients was used, comprising 40 to 45 with Graves' ophthalmopathy and around 57 with stable Graves' hyperthyroidism. The paper reports TCR Vbeta CDR3 sequencing of approximately 130 peripheral blood samples: over 40 ophthalmopathy, fewer than 80 hyperthyroidism and approximately 17 progressor patients. Whether ophthalmopathy could be predicted prospectively was tested in an independent validation cohort made up of 18 to 20 hyperthyroidism patients plus 17 patients who later progressed to ophthalmopathy. After sampling, hyperthyroidism patients received methimazole starting at 30 mg daily, and ophthalmopathy patients received high-dose intravenous methylprednisolone. In addition, the study compared T-cell repertoires in thyroid tissue and in blood from roughly 6 Graves' hyperthyroidism patients. The 100 discovery patients were divided at random into training and test sets in a 7:3 ratio. Study-wide conclusions, independent of this receptor: No statistical method was used to fix the sample size in advance, and group allocation was not hidden from the investigators. In validation, the model predicted progression to ophthalmopathy a median of approximately 6.6 months before onset, with 65% to 71% sensitivity and 72.22% specificity. Most expanded thyroid clonotypes (frequency above 0.001) were also detected in blood, suggesting blood repertoires may reflect thyroid immune responses. In cross-validation, a model built on a 13 V-J signature told ophthalmopathy apart from stable hyperthyroidism with approximately 90% sensitivity and about 81% specificity, and in testing the same model reached 80%/75%.

TCR beta CDR3 regions were amplified from RNA transcripts. The first round of RT-PCR for the TCR CDR3 was performed with the HTBI primer set and the Qiagen OneStep RT-PCR kit. The libraries were constructed in a second round of multiplex PCR and then size-selected and purified. The libraries were sequenced on an Illumina HiSeq2000 using paired-end 100 bp reads. The study's own analysis went as follows. SOAPnuke was used to process the raw data, throwing out any read that contained adapters or uncalled bases, had a mean Phred below 15, or lacked an exact constant-primer or identifier match. COPE v1.2.5 was used to merge high-quality paired reads, and clonotypes were defined as unique nucleotide sequences. MiTCR v1.1 was used to align clonotypes to the IMGT TRBV, TRBD and TRBJ reference segments. The analysis was restricted to V-J combinations with a frequency above 0.0001, which together covered roughly 99% of the repertoires. The TCS score was defined as the ratio of F50 (clonal expansion) to E x V (chaos), calculated using BLOSUM62-based TCRdist between CDR3 peptides within each V-J. Welch's t-statistics and random forest reduced approximately 520 V-J features to about 12, which were used in a naive Bayes classifier (R e1071). TCRdb trimmed public reads at Q25 via fastp, called clones via MiXCR and kept in-frame beta chains. Each CDR3 protein appears once, grouped with its most common genes and DNA. The authors' filters were not applied to this entry. The sample data list hundreds of thousands of distinct CDR3 sequences, and 46% of these were observed just once. 8% to 8.5% of the sample lies in the top ten.

For this clonotype: The antigen it binds to is not known. No base quality information exists; no much larger clone differs at one position.

Stable Graves' hyperthyroidism was defined as no progression to ophthalmopathy during 18 months of follow-up. Hyperthyroidism patients were newly diagnosed, with disease duration under 2 months, and aged 18 to 65 years. Exclusion was applied to patients with uncontrolled infections, other autoimmune diseases, pregnancy or lactation. Diagnoses were established on the basis of clinical symptoms, serum thyroxine and TRAb, thyroid ultrasound, and orbital computed tomography. Total RNA was extracted with Trizol reagent, and quality was checked on an Agilent 2100 Bioanalyzer. The receptor was derived from a woman aged 18-29 years with Graves' hyperthyroidism. Donor details come from another sample of the same person, matched by shared clones. Input material: peripheral blood or thyroid tissue (not recorded which).

The DNA reads as follows: TGTGCCAGCGGGGGGGGAGGCCGGCCTAACTATGGCTACACCTTC. This sequence encodes CASGGGGRPNYGYTF. Rearrangement joined TRBV2 to TRBJ1-2, and TRBD1 may be the D gene, going by 5 matching bases. Deletion took 8 bases off V and 0 bases off J, with a span of 16 bases between the germline ends. From the cysteine through the phenylalanine, the CDR3 covers 15 amino acids. Just CDR3 DNA is preserved here, 45 bases in frame from base 1. From the germline V gene, CDR1 is SNHLY and CDR2 is FYNNEI.